Listed below are T cell receptor beta chains from one sample, sequenced in a study of blood T cell repertoires in COVID-19. Profiled with immunoSEQ multiplex PCR; TCRdb holds only in-frame clones, not every one. The sample includes some 59,000 clones, around 83% of them seen just once. Material: peripheral blood. The receptors shown here come from a young man with COVID-19, enrolled during active disease. CDR3s include the opening cysteine and the closing phenylalanine or tryptophan. The D gene is left open where the match is weak. Clone size is given for some rows only: seen once, a few or many times, or a class if the clone is expanded.

CDR3,DNA,D,J,size,V
CASSTTGGQNEQYF,TGTGCCAGTAGTACTACAGGGGGCCAGAACGAGCAGTACTTC,TRBD1,TRBJ2-7,few,TRBV19
CASSYSIGDQETQYF,TGTGCCAGCAGTTACTCGATAGGAGACCAAGAGACCCAGTACTTC,NA,TRBJ2-5,NA,TRBV6-5
CASAKGALNTGELFF,TGTGCCAGCGCGAAGGGGGCGTTGAACACCGGGGAGCTGTTTTTT,TRBD1,TRBJ2-2,NA,TRBV9
CASSLAAGSTDTQYF,TGTGCCAGCAGCTTGGCAGCGGGTAGCACAGATACGCAGTATTTT,NA,TRBJ2-3,NA,TRBV13
CASSEADTDTQYF,TGTGCCAGCAGTGAGGCAGACACAGATACGCAGTATTTT,NA,TRBJ2-3,NA,TRBV2
CASSELPSYNEQFF,TGCGCCAGCAGTGAGCTCCCTTCCTACAATGAGCAGTTCTTC,NA,TRBJ2-1,NA,TRBV10-2
CASSSRPTGGFTEAFF,TGTGCCAGCAGTTCACGTCCGACAGGGGGTTTTACTGAAGCTTTCTTT,TRBD1,TRBJ1-1,NA,TRBV27
CASSYQAFPDEQYF,TGTGCCAGCAGCTACCAGGCGTTTCCGGACGAGCAGTACTTC,NA,TRBJ2-7,NA,TRBV9
CASLRTWTPGNGYTF,TGTGCCAGCCTGCGTACTTGGACCCCGGGGAATGGCTACACCTTC,NA,TRBJ1-2,NA,TRBV2
CASSQSEKPDSGNTIYF,TGCGCCAGCAGCCAATCCGAGAAACCCGACTCTGGAAACACCATATATTTT,NA,TRBJ1-3,NA,TRBV4-1
CASSYISGSVETQYF,TGTGCCAGCAGTTATATTAGCGGGAGTGTAGAGACCCAGTACTTC,TRBD2,TRBJ2-5,NA,TRBV6-5
CASSLALAAGELFF,TGTGCCAGCAGCTTAGCACTAGCCGCCGGGGAGCTGTTTTTT,NA,TRBJ2-2,NA,TRBV11-2
CASSYSSGRPLAKNIQYF,TGCGCCAGCAGCTATTCGAGCGGGAGGCCGTTAGCCAAAAACATTCAGTACTTC,TRBD2,TRBJ2-4,NA,TRBV5-1
CASSFRQGAYNEQFF,TGTGCCAGCAGTTTTAGGCAGGGGGCCTACAATGAGCAGTTCTTC,TRBD1,TRBJ2-1,few,TRBV27
CASSQVRAQSGNTIYF,TGTGCCAGCAGCCAAGTGAGGGCCCAGTCTGGAAACACCATATATTTT,NA,TRBJ1-3,NA,TRBV14
CASSQDREAQYF,TGTGCCAGCAGCCAAGACAGGGAGGCGCAGTATTTT,NA,TRBJ2-3,NA,TRBV14
CASNSRRANRTDTQYF,TGTGCCAGCAACTCGCGGCGGGCGAACCGCACAGATACGCAGTATTTT,NA,TRBJ2-3,NA,TRBV11-2
CASGQGVSNIQYF,TGTGCCAGTGGACAGGGGGTCTCAAACATTCAGTACTTC,TRBD1,TRBJ2-4,NA,TRBV19
CAPRGGKYEKLFF,TGTGCCCCCCGAGGGGGCAAGTACGAAAAACTGTTTTTT,TRBD1,TRBJ1-4,few,TRBV10-3
CASSWRGGGELFF,TGTGCCAGCAGCTGGAGAGGAGGCGGGGAGCTGTTTTTT,NA,TRBJ2-2,NA,TRBV11-3
CASIEPRHSNQPQHF,TGTGCCAGCATCGAACCCAGACATAGCAATCAGCCCCAGCATTTT,NA,TRBJ1-5,NA,TRBV7-2
CASSGRLAGGGNNEQFF,TGTGCCAGCAGTGGGAGACTAGCGGGAGGTGGGAACAATGAGCAGTTCTTC,TRBD2,TRBJ2-1,NA,TRBV6-1
CASSVAVPGNTIYF,TGTGCCAGCAGCGTAGCGGTACCTGGAAACACCATATATTTT,NA,TRBJ1-3,NA,TRBV9
CASSYLALTDTQYF,TGTGCCAGCTCTTACTTAGCCCTCACAGATACGCAGTATTTT,NA,TRBJ2-3,few,TRBV18
CASSQGDKETQYF,TGCGCCAGCAGCCAAGGGGACAAAGAGACCCAGTACTTC,NA,TRBJ2-5,NA,TRBV5-1
CASSIGQMNTEAFF,TGTGCCAGTAGTATAGGACAGATGAACACTGAAGCTTTCTTT,NA,TRBJ1-1,NA,TRBV19
CAWSVIGAEAFF,TGTGCCTGGAGTGTTATAGGAGCTGAAGCTTTCTTT,NA,TRBJ1-1,NA,TRBV30
CASSQESAREEAFF,TGTGCCAGCAGCCAAGAGTCGGCTCGCGAGGAGGCTTTCTTT,NA,TRBJ1-1,NA,TRBV4-2
CSGEAGNTIYF,TGCAGTGGAGAGGCTGGAAACACCATATATTTT,NA,TRBJ1-3,NA,TRBV20-1
CASSDRVTTEAFF,TGTGCCAGCAGTGACAGGGTTACAACTGAAGCTTTCTTT,NA,TRBJ1-1,NA,TRBV2
CASSLAAGNSYNEQFF,TGTGCCAGCAGCTTAGCGGCGGGAAACTCCTACAATGAGCAGTTCTTC,NA,TRBJ2-1,NA,TRBV11-2
CASKRETGTDTQYF,TGTGCCAGCAAGCGGGAGACGGGCACAGATACGCAGTATTTT,TRBD2,TRBJ2-3,few,TRBV6-5
CASSRTGRSTEAFF,TGTGCCAGTAGCCGTACAGGGCGGAGCACTGAAGCTTTCTTT,NA,TRBJ1-1,NA,TRBV19
CASRTQGQGNYGYTF,TGTGCCAGCAGAACCCAAGGACAGGGAAACTATGGCTACACCTTC,TRBD1,TRBJ1-2,NA,TRBV28
CASSQDGGGVGEQFF,TGTGCCAGCAGCCAAGATGGCGGGGGGGTGGGTGAGCAGTTCTTC,TRBD2,TRBJ2-1,few,TRBV4-2
CSASFGSDSRETQYF,TGCAGTGCTAGTTTCGGGAGTGACTCACGAGAGACCCAGTACTTC,NA,TRBJ2-5,few,TRBV20-1
CASSRGGRDDQETQYF,TGTGCCAGCAGCCGTGGGGGCCGGGACGATCAAGAGACCCAGTACTTC,NA,TRBJ2-5,NA,TRBV4-2
CASSRRGETQYF,TGTGCCAGCAGCCGCCGGGGGGAGACCCAGTACTTC,NA,TRBJ2-5,NA,TRBV11-3
CASSSTGSYGYTF,TGTGCCAGCAGTTCAACAGGATCTTATGGCTACACCTTC,NA,TRBJ1-2,NA,TRBV27
CASSPQGQGAQEQYF,TGTGCCAGCAGTCCCCAGGGACAGGGGGCGCAAGAGCAGTACTTC,TRBD1,TRBJ2-7,NA,TRBV2
CASSKTSGRASVHEQFF,TGTGCCAGCAGTAAAACTAGCGGGAGGGCCTCAGTCCATGAGCAGTTCTTC,TRBD2,TRBJ2-1,NA,TRBV27
CASSHHRQPRSSYEQYF,TGTGCCAGCAGCCATCATCGACAGCCCAGGAGCTCCTACGAGCAGTACTTC,NA,TRBJ2-7,NA,TRBV11-2